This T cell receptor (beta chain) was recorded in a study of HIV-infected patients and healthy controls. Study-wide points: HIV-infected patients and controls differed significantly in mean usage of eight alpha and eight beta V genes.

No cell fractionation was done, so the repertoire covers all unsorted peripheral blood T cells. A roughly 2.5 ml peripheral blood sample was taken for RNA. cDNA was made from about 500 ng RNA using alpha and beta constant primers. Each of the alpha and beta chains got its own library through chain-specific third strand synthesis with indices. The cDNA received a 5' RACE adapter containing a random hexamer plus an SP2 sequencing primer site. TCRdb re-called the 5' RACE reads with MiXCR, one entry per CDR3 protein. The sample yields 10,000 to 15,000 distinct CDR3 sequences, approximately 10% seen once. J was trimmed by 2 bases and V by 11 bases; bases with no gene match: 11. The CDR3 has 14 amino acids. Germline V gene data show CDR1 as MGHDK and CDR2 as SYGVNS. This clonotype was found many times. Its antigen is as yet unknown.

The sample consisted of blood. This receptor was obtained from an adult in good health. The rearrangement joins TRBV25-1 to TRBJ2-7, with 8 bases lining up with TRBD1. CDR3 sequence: CAAQGSDRAYEQYF. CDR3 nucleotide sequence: TGTGCCGCCCAGGGCTCGGACAGGGCCTACGAGCAGTACTTC.